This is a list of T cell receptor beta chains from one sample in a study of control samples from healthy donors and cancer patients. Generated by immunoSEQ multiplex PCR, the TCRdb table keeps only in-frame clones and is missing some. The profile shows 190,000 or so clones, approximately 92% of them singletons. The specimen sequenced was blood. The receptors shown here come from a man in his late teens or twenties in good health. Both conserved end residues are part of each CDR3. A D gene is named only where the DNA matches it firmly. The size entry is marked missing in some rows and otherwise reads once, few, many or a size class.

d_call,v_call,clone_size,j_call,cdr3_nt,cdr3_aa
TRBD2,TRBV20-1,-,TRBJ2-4,TGCAGTGCTAGTCGAGCGGGGGGCCACTTAGCCAAAAACATTCAGTACTTC,CSASRAGGHLAKNIQYF
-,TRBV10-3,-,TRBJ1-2,TGTGCCATCAGTGACCACAGTGGCTACACCTTC,CAISDHSGYTF
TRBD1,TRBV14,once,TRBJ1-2,TGTGCCAGCAGCCAACACCCGGGACAGGGGGCGGGGAACTATGGCTACACCTTC,CASSQHPGQGAGNYGYTF
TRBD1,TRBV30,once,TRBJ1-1,TGTGCCTGGGGGACAGGGGGCTTTAGTGAAGCTTTCTTT,CAWGTGGFSEAFF
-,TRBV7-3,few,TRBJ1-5,TGTGCCAGCGCAGAAACGGGCAATCAGCCCCAGCATTTT,CASAETGNQPQHF
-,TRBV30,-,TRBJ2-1,TGTGCCTGGAGTGCCCGGAGGGCATTTACCAATGAGCAGTTCTTC,CAWSARRAFTNEQFF
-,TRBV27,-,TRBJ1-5,TGTGCCAGCAGTTTATGGGGTGATCAGCCCCAGCATTTT,CASSLWGDQPQHF
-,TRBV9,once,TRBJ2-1,TGTGCCAGCAGCGTAGATTCGACAGCCGCTTTAAATGAGCAGTTCTTC,CASSVDSTAALNEQFF
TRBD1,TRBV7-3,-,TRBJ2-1,TGTGCCAGCAGCTTAACGCCCTGGACAGGGGGATACAATGAGCAGTTCTTC,CASSLTPWTGGYNEQFF
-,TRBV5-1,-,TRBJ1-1,TGCGCCAGCAGCTACGGACAGTATAACACTGAAGCTTTCTTT,CASSYGQYNTEAFF
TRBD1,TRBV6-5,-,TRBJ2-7,TGTGCCAGCAGCCGTACCGGGACAGAGACCTACGAGCAGTACTTC,CASSRTGTETYEQYF
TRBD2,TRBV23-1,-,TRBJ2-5,TGCGCCAGCACCACTCATGCGCGGGGGTTGCGAGAGACCCAGTACTTC,CASTTHARGLRETQYF
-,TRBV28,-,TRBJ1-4,TGTGCCAGCAGTGCGAGAGGGTTTGCTAATGAAAAACTGTTTTTT,CASSARGFANEKLFF
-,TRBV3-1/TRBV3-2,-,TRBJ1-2,TGTGCCAGCAGCCAAGAGGGCAGGGGAGACTATGGCTACACCTTC,CASSQEGRGDYGYTF
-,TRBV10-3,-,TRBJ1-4,TGTGCCATCAGTGACTCGAGACAGGCAACTGAAAAACTGTTTTTT,CAISDSRQATEKLFF
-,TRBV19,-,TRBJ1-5,TGTGCCAGTAGTCTGGCCCTTAATCAGCCCCAGCATTTT,CASSLALNQPQHF
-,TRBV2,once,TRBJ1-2,TGTGCCAGCAGTGAAAAGAACGGCTACACCTTC,CASSEKNGYTF
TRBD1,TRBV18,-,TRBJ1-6,TGTGCCAGCTCGAGACAGGGTAATTCACCCCTCCACTTT,CASSRQGNSPLHF
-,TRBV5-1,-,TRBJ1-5,TGCGCCAGCAGCTTGGATGGAAGGGTTCAGCCCCAGCATTTT,CASSLDGRVQPQHF
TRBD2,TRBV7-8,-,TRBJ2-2,TGTGCCAGCAGCTTAGGAATCCCAGCGGGGGGCTCCGGGGAGCTGTTTTTT,CASSLGIPAGGSGELFF
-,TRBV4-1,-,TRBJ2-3,TGCGCCAGCAGCCAAGATGAGGGCCCGCCAGCGCAGTATTTT,CASSQDEGPPAQYF
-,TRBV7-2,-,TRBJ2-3,TGTGCCAGCAGCCCTATAATAACCGTCGGCACAGATACGCAGTATTTT,CASSPIITVGTDTQYF
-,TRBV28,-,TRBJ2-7,TGTGCCAGCAGGGTTGAGGGCAGTCGCGTCGAGCAGTACTTC,CASRVEGSRVEQYF
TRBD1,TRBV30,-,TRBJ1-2,TGTGCCTGGAGTCCGAACAGGGGTGGCTACACCTTC,CAWSPNRGGYTF
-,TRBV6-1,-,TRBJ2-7,TGTGCCAGCAGTGAAGTATGGGGCGGTAGGTACGAGCAGTACTTC,CASSEVWGGRYEQYF
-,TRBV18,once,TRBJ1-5,TGTGCCAGCTCACCCGACCAGGGAAGGACGCAGCCCCAGCATTTT,CASSPDQGRTQPQHF
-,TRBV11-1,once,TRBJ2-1,TGTGCCAGCAGCTTAGCTGGCGCCGGTGAGCAGTTCTTC,CASSLAGAGEQFF
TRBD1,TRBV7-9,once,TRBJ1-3,TGTGCGGTCTCGGGGGGACAGGTCTCTGGAAACACCATATATTTT,CAVSGGQVSGNTIYF
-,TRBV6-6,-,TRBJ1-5,TGTGCCAGCAGTTACTCGGGGGACTTCAATCAGCCCCAGCATTTT,CASSYSGDFNQPQHF
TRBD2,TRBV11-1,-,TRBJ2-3,TGTGCCAGCAGTTCTAGCGGGGGGGCTTTCGATACGCAGTATTTT,CASSSSGGAFDTQYF
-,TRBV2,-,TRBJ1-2,TGTGCCAGCAGTCGGGACGGCGACTATGGCTACACCTTC,CASSRDGDYGYTF
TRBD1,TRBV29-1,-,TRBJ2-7,TGCAGCGCCGAAAGGGGACAGGGCAACGAGCAGTACTTC,CSAERGQGNEQYF
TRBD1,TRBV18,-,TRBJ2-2,TGTGCCAGCTCACCACTGGGACAGGGAATGAACACCGGGGAGCTGTTTTTT,CASSPLGQGMNTGELFF
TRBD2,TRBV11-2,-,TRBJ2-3,TGTGCCAGCAGCTCTAAGCCAGCTAGCGGCCTTAGCACAGATACGCAGTATTTT,CASSSKPASGLSTDTQYF
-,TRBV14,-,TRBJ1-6,TGTGCCAGCAGTGGGGAGCAAATTTCACCCCTCCACTTT,CASSGEQISPLHF
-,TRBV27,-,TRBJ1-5,TGTGCCAGCTCTTTGGGGGTAAATCAGCCCCAGCATTTT,CASSLGVNQPQHF
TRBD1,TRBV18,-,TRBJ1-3,TGTGCCAGCTCCCCGGGACAGGGGAAAGGAAACACCATATATTTT,CASSPGQGKGNTIYF
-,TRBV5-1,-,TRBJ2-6,TGCGCCAGCAGCTTGGTGATCTCTGGGGCCAACGTCCTGACTTTC,CASSLVISGANVLTF
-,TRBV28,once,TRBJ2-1,TGTGCCAGCAGTTTATGGGGACTCCACAATGAGCAGTTCTTC,CASSLWGLHNEQFF
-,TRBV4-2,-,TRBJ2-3,TGTGCCAGCAGCCAAGCCTCATCAGATACGCAGTATTTT,CASSQASSDTQYF
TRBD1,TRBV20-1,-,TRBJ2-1,TGCAGTGCTAGTACGACAGGGGGAGAGAATGAGCAGTTCTTC,CSASTTGGENEQFF
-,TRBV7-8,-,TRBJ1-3,TGTGCCAGCAGCTACCTGATATCTGGAAACACCATATATTTT,CASSYLISGNTIYF
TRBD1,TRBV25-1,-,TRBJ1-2,TGTGCCAGCAGTGAGCCGGGACAGGGGTTCAATAATGGCTACACCTTC,CASSEPGQGFNNGYTF
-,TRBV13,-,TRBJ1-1,TGTGCCAGCAGCCGAGGCGTCGTCACTGAAGCTTTCTTT,CASSRGVVTEAFF
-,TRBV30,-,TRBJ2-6,TGTGCCTGGAGTGTAAGGGACTCTGGGGCCAACGTCCTGACTTTC,CAWSVRDSGANVLTF
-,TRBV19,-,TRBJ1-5,TGTGCCAGTAGCACTGAGGGGAGGGGTAGAAATCAGCCCCAGCATTTT,CASSTEGRGRNQPQHF
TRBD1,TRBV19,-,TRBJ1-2,TGTGCCAGTAGCACACCGGGACAGGGGCGCGGACATGGCTACACCTTC,CASSTPGQGRGHGYTF
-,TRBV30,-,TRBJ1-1,TGTGCCTGGAGTGTACGGCAGGCGGCTTGGGGCACTGAAGCTTTCTTT,CAWSVRQAAWGTEAFF
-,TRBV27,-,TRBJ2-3,TGTGCCAGCAGTTTATTTGGCACAGATACGCAGTATTTT,CASSLFGTDTQYF
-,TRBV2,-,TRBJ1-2,TGTGCCAGCAGGGTCGATTATGGCTACACCTTC,CASRVDYGYTF
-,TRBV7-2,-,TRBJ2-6,TGTGCCAGCAGCTTAGGAGGGGGCTCTGGGGCCAACGTCCTGACTTTC,CASSLGGGSGANVLTF
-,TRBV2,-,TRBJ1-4,TGTGCCAGCAGGAAGACAGAAATAGCAACTAATGAAAAACTGTTTTTT,CASRKTEIATNEKLFF
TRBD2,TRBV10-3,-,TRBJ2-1,TGTGCCATCAGTGAGGCCCTAGCGGGGGGGGAGCAGTTCTTC,CAISEALAGGEQFF
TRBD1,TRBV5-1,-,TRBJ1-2,TGCGCCAGCAGCTTGGAGGACAGGGGCTTGAGTGGCTACACCTTC,CASSLEDRGLSGYTF
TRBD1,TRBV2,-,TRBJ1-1,TGTGCCAGCACCAAGGGTGGGACAGGAGCCCTGAACACTGAAGCTTTCTTT,CASTKGGTGALNTEAFF
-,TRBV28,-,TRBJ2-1,TGTGCCAGCAGTTCGTCCCGAAGGGCACCCTACAATGAGCAGTTCTTC,CASSSSRRAPYNEQFF
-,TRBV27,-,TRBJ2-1,TGTGCCAGCAGGGGTATGGCGGGTGAGCAGTTCTTC,CASRGMAGEQFF